This record covers a single T cell receptor beta chain. Antigen specificity is unknown. These data belong to a study of identifying expanded T cells in peripheral blood. Broader study findings: Across healthy donors, higher total template counts meant significantly greater approximately two-week count variance. Over two and four weeks, about 16 and 20 clones changed, versus 1.2 between replicates.

During the collection period, no donor immune events like infections were recorded. Trimming removed 2 bases at V and 4 bases at J, with 8 bases between. Germline V lookup: CDR1 MNHEY, CDR2 SVGAGI. This CDR3 is 13 amino acids long. Some clones are missing from TCRdb's copy, which holds only in-frame ones; the method was immunoSEQ multiplex PCR. Counted here are 70,000 to 95,000 clones, 88% occurring once; the ten biggest clones make up around 4%. The material sequenced was blood. This TCR was recovered from a person between 18 and 75 years old in good health. This chain connects TRBV6-5 to TRBJ2-5, with D possibly TRBD2 on 5 matching bases. The CDR3 region is CASSYEGTETQYF. The CDR3 nucleotides read TGTGCCAGCAGTTACGAGGGAACAGAGACCCAGTACTTC.